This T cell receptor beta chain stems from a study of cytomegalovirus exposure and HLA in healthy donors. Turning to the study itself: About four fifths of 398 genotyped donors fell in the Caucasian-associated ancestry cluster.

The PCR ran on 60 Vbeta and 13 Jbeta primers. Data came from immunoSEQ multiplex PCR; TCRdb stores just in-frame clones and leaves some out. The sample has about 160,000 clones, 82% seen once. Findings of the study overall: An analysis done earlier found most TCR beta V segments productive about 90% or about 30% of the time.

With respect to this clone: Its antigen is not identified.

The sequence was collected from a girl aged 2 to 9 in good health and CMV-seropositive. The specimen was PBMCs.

CDR3 residues: CASSRITGIRVRNEQFF. DNA of the CDR3: TGTGCCAGCAGTCGGATAACAGGGATTAGGGTACGTAATGAGCAGTTCTTC. The chain is built from TRBV28 and TRBJ2-1, with D possibly TRBD1 on 6 matching bases. The CDR3 runs to 17 residues. Germline assignment: CDR1 MDHEN and CDR2 SYDVKM. Trimming pared 5 bases from V and 7 bases from J, leaving 24 bases between.